This T cell receptor (beta chain) was profiled in a study of response to subunit inactivated influenza vaccine. This clonotype appeared many times. Its antigen remains unidentified. Study conclusions and caveats: The authors suggested that every seasonal influenza vaccination recruits few new T cells.

The CDR3 has 16 residues. Deletions cut 4 bases from V and 4 bases from J, with 17 bases between. Germline CDR1 and CDR2: SGHDT and YYEEEE. MiXCR, run by TCRdb on the RT-PCR reads, gives a single entry per CDR3 protein. Of over 150,000 distinct CDR3 sequences listed, over 8.5% are singletons. This clonotype was obtained from a man in his fifties or sixties who received an inactivated influenza vaccine. Sequenced material: CD8+ T cells sorted from PBMCs, taken around 25 months after vaccination. V gene TRBV5-6 combines with J gene TRBJ2-2; D perhaps matches TRBD2 (7 bases). The CDR3 DNA reads as TGTGCCAGCAGCCTGCTGGGAGGGGGGACCACCGGGGAGCTGTTTTTT. Protein sequence: CASSLLGGGTTGELFF.